Listed below are T cell receptor beta chains from one sample, sequenced in a study of neurological immune-mediated disorders. TCRdb independently ran MiXCR on the 5' RACE reads; one entry per CDR3 protein. The repertoire includes under 80,000 distinct CDR3 sequences, less than 5.5% of them detected once, and about 2.7% sits in the top ten. Sequences were obtained from PBMCs. The receptor set was obtained from a woman in her 30s with multiple sclerosis. Both conserved end residues are part of each CDR3. The D gene is left open where the match is weak. Rows give clone size only sometimes, using once, few, many, or a class for an expanded clone.

CASSFYSTSTDTQYF,TGTGCCAGCAGTTTCTACAGTACTAGCACAGATACGCAGTATTTT,NA,many,TRBV27,TRBJ2-3
CASSLVSGELFF,TGTGCCAGCAGTTTAGTATCCGGGGAGCTGTTTTTT,NA,many,TRBV28,TRBJ2-2
CSARQADPRGEQYF,TGCAGTGCTAGACAGGCAGACCCACGGGGCGAGCAGTACTTC,NA,many,TRBV20-1,TRBJ2-7
CANSGQGLGGYTF,TGTGCCAATTCGGGACAGGGTCTTGGTGGCTACACCTTC,TRBD1,many,TRBV6-6,TRBJ1-2
CASSLVGGLEDTQYF,TGTGCCAGCAGCTTAGTAGGGGGGCTGGAAGATACGCAGTATTTT,NA,few,TRBV7-2,TRBJ2-3
CSARDWDRVINSPLHF,TGCAGTGCTAGAGATTGGGACAGGGTAATAAATTCACCCCTCCACTTT,TRBD1,many,TRBV20-1,TRBJ1-6
CASSLAGNQPQNF,TGTGCCAGCAGCTTAGCTGGGAATCAGCCCCAGAATTTT,NA,few,TRBV7-8,TRBJ1-5
CASSPGKHHGYTF,TGTGCCAGCTCACCGGGAAAGCACCATGGCTACACCTTC,NA,NA,TRBV18,TRBJ1-2
CASGKAGDSYEQYF,TGTGCCAGCGGAAAGGCGGGGGATTCCTACGAGCAGTACTTC,TRBD2,many,TRBV5-5,TRBJ2-7
CASSKEAGAYEQYF,TGTGCCAGCAGCAAAGAGGCGGGCGCCTACGAGCAGTACTTC,NA,once,TRBV7-6,TRBJ2-7
CANLSGQGVSGANVLTF,TGCGCCAACTTGTCGGGACAGGGAGTCTCTGGGGCCAACGTCCTGACTTTC,TRBD1,many,TRBV10-1,TRBJ2-6
CATATTPGPSGEQYF,TGTGCCACCGCCACGACACCGGGACCCAGCGGCGAGCAGTACTTC,NA,many,TRBV15,TRBJ2-7
CASSLDRGRGIEQFF,TGTGCCAGCAGCTTGGACAGGGGAAGGGGGATTGAGCAGTTCTTC,TRBD1,many,TRBV5-4,TRBJ2-1
CASSSTGVANTGELFF,TGTGCCAGCAGCTCAACAGGGGTGGCGAACACCGGGGAGCTGTTTTTT,TRBD1,many,TRBV5-5,TRBJ2-2
CSARTLGLASGEQFF,TGCAGTGCTAGAACTCTGGGACTAGCTAGTGGTGAGCAGTTCTTC,TRBD2,many,TRBV20-1,TRBJ2-1
CSGWDGYGYTF,TGCAGTGGTTGGGACGGCTATGGCTACACCTTC,NA,many,TRBV20-1,TRBJ1-2
CAIRPGTGVGDTQYF,TGTGCCATCAGGCCAGGGACAGGGGTTGGAGATACGCAGTATTTT,TRBD1,many,TRBV10-3,TRBJ2-3
CASSSPRTSLNTQYF,TGTGCCAGCAGCTCCCCCCGGACCAGTTTAAATACGCAGTATTTT,NA,many,TRBV7-2,TRBJ2-3
CASSLKIGESSTEAFF,TGCGCCAGCAGCTTAAAGATAGGGGAAAGCAGCACTGAAGCTTTCTTT,NA,many,TRBV5-1,TRBJ1-1
CASSPNGVSGNTIYF,TGTGCCAGCAGCCCGAACGGGGTCTCTGGAAACACCATATATTTT,NA,few,TRBV7-9,TRBJ1-3
CASSAIPGHDEKLFF,TGTGCCAGCAGTGCTATCCCCGGCCACGATGAAAAACTGTTTTTT,NA,NA,TRBV25-1,TRBJ1-4
CASSDRDYGYTF,TGTGCCAGCAGCGATAGGGACTATGGCTACACCTTC,NA,NA,TRBV12-3/TRBV12-4,TRBJ1-2
CASSPGGRTGELFF,TGTGCCAGCAGCCCAGGGGGTCGAACCGGGGAGCTGTTTTTT,TRBD1,many,TRBV12-3/TRBV12-4,TRBJ2-2
CASSLTGTGPTEAFF,TGCGCCAGCAGCCTTACCGGGACAGGGCCTACTGAAGCTTTCTTT,TRBD1,few,TRBV5-1,TRBJ1-1
CASSQSRESPLNF,TGTGCCAGCAGCCAGAGCAGGGAGTCACCCCTCAACTTT,NA,NA,TRBV3-1,TRBJ1-6
CASSAAQGIVSGNTIYF,TGTGCCAGCAGTGCCGCCCAGGGGATCGTCTCTGGAAACACCATATATTTT,NA,NA,TRBV25-1,TRBJ1-3